One and the same sample provided the 15 T cell receptor beta chains below, sequenced in a study of T cells after yellow fever vaccination. TCRdb re-called the 5' RACE reads through MiXCR, storing one row per CDR3 protein. The sample includes roughly 500,000 distinct CDR3 sequences, about 19% seen only once; the top ten take more than 13%. The source was PBMCs, collected 15 days after the yellow fever booster vaccination. These receptors were obtained from a man younger than 40 who received the YFV17D yellow fever vaccine.

The table lists this clonotype with a few counts. The rearrangement links TRBV24-1 to TRBJ2-4, with unresolved D. V lost 0 bases to trimming and J lost 8 bases, with 10 bases between them. The CDR3 has 14 amino acids. The germline V gene has CDR1 KGHDR and CDR2 SFDVKD. The CDR3 bases are TGTGCCACCAGTGATTTGCACCGCTCGGACATTCAGTACTTC. Its translation: CATSDLHRSDIQYF.

The J gene is TRBJ1-3, the V gene TRBV29-1; D is possibly TRBD1 (6 bases). The germline V and J ends were trimmed by 2 bases and 3 bases, with 11 bases remaining between them. Germline V gives CDR1 SQVTM, CDR2 ANQGSEA. This CDR3 has 14 amino acids. The CDR3 DNA reads as TGCAGCGTTGAAAAACAGGGAGGTGGAAACACCATATATTTT. It yields the protein CSVEKQGGGNTIYF.

CDR3 in DNA: TGCAGTGCTACAGTGCAAGAGACCCAGTACTTC. Translation: CSATVQETQYF. J is TRBJ2-5 and V is TRBV20-1; no clear D gene. Per the germline V gene, CDR1 is DFQATT and CDR2 is SNEGSKA (reference sequence). V dropped 4 bases and J dropped 2 bases, with 5 bases sitting between them. The CDR3 is 11 amino acids.

The chain has TRBV7-2 and TRBJ2-3; the D is unclear. Germline CDR1 SGHTA, CDR2 FQGNSA. The CDR3 has 15 amino acids. With 0 bases removed from V and 5 bases from J, the gap between germline ends came to 12 bases. CDR3 in DNA: TGTGCCAGCAGCTTAGCGGGCGGAGCCGTAGATACGCAGTATTTT. Encoded protein: CASSLAGGAVDTQYF.

This clonotype was observed a handful of times. The genes are TRBV12-3 or TRBV12-4 and TRBJ2-7, with no clear D. The CDR3 length is 12 residues. V was cut by 7 bases and J by 9 bases, with 16 bases left in between. The CDR3 here is CASNSPSSSQYF. The DNA for the CDR3 is TGTGCCAGCAATTCTCCTTCATCATCGCAGTACTTC.

This clonotype was seen a handful of times. This rearrangement joins TRBV3-1 to TRBJ2-1, with 9 bases that match TRBD2. The CDR3 runs to 13 residues. CDR1 is LGHDT, CDR2 YNNKEL, per germline (reference sequence). Trimming cost V 4 bases and J 12 bases; bases outside gene matches: 7. The CDR3: CASSPSGLARQFF. For the CDR3, the DNA is TGTGCCAGCAGCCCTTCGGGACTAGCCCGGCAGTTCTTC.

This clonotype was counted once. V gene TRBV27 combines with J gene TRBJ2-1; 13 nucleotides agree with TRBD2. The CDR3 has 17 amino acids. The germline gives CDR1 MNHEY, CDR2 SMNVEV (reference sequence). Germline trimming cut 5 bases from V and 5 bases from J; bases unmatched to any gene: 9. The CDR3 DNA reads as TGTGCCAGCAGTCCAACGACTAGCGGGAGGCAACACAATGAGCAGTTCTTC. It translates to CASSPTTSGRQHNEQFF.

This clonotype was observed at least ten times. V usage is TRBV28 and J usage is TRBJ2-2, with TRBD2 identical over 7 bases. CDR1 and CDR2 from the germline V gene are MDHEN and SYDVKM. This CDR3 has 15 amino acids. Germline trimming cut 4 bases from V and 3 bases from J; bases unmatched to any gene: 5. CDR3 coding DNA: TGTGCCAGCAGTTCCCTAGCGGACTACACCGGGGAGCTGTTTTTT. This translates into CASSSLADYTGELFF. Variable domain in full (rest from reference TRBV28 and TRBJ2-2): DVKVTQSSRYLVKRTGEKVFLECVQDMDHENMFWYRQDPGLGLRLIYFSYDVKMKEKGDIPEGYSVSREKKERFSLILESASTNQTSMYLCASSSLADYTGELFFGEGSRLTVL.

The chain is built from TRBV7-2 and TRBJ2-2; D is unresolved. The V gene's germline CDR1 is SGHTA and CDR2 FQGNSA. V dropped 0 bases and J dropped 7 bases, with 6 bases sitting between them. The CDR3 contains 13 residues. CDR3 coding DNA: TGTGCCAGCAGCTTAGCTCCCCGCGGGGAGCTGTTTTTT. It is translated as CASSLAPRGELFF.

This clonotype occurred a few times. This sequence joins TRBV7-3 and TRBJ2-5; 7 positions match TRBD1. After removal of 7 bases from V and 4 bases from J, the junction contained 18 bases not matched to a gene. In germline, CDR1 is SGHTA, CDR2 FQGTGA. This CDR3 region has 17 residues. The CDR3, as DNA: TGTGCCAGCATCCACCACGGGGACAGCATACACACAGAGACCCAGTACTTC. It yields the protein CASIHHGDSIHTETQYF.

This clonotype was counted between two and nine times. The chain links TRBV7-2 to TRBJ2-1, with TRBD2 matching 10 bases. This CDR3 region has 13 residues. The V gene's germline CDR1 is SGHTA and CDR2 FQGNSA. V lost 7 bases, J lost 9 bases, and 6 bases stayed unmatched. CDR3 sequence: CASNRLAGSEQFF. The DNA for the CDR3 is TGTGCCAGCAACCGACTAGCGGGTTCTGAGCAGTTCTTC.

V is TRBV5-5 and J is TRBJ2-7, with TRBD2 identical over 14 bases. J gave up 6 bases and V 3 bases, and 2 bases lay outside the gene matches. CDR1 is SGHKS, CDR2 YYEKEE, per germline (reference sequence). CDR3 length: 14 amino acids. In DNA, the CDR3 is TGTGCCAGCAGCTGGGGACTAGCGGGAGTCGAGCAGTACTTC. Amino acids: CASSWGLAGVEQYF.

This clonotype was seen many times. The rearrangement links TRBV12-3 or TRBV12-4 to TRBJ1-1; D is ambiguous. V was pared by 6 bases and J by 1 base, with 9 bases between. This CDR3 comprises 13 residues. CDR3 protein: CASSYLGNTEAFF. In nucleotides, the CDR3 is TGTGCCAGCAGCTACTTAGGGAACACTGAAGCTTTCTTT.

The V and J genes are TRBV10-3 and TRBJ2-7, with unresolved D. Trimming removed 3 bases from V and 4 bases from J, with 13 bases in between. The CDR3 loop spans 14 amino acids. Germline V gene lookup returns CDR1 ENHRY and CDR2 SYGVKD. The CDR3 region is CAISDGVTVYEQYF. CDR3 DNA sequence: TGTGCCATCAGTGATGGGGTAACAGTTTACGAGCAGTACTTC.

The rearrangement uses TRBV7-3 and TRBJ2-1, with D perhaps TRBD1 (5 bases). V was pared by 5 bases and J by 2 bases, with 13 bases between. Germline V CDR1 and CDR2: SGHTA, FQGTGA. The CDR3 runs 15 residues. CDR3 region: CASSPDIKPYNEQFF. The DNA for the CDR3 is TGTGCCAGCAGCCCGGACATTAAGCCCTACAATGAGCAGTTCTTC.